This TCR beta chain was obtained from a study of blood T cells in healthy people across ages. This clonotype has ten or more counts. The CDR3 spans 15 residues. CDR1 and CDR2 from the germline V gene are KGHSH and LQKENI. Trimming left V 0 bases short and J 0 bases short, with 6 bases between. PCR was performed a second time for about 6 to 12 cycles using a sample-barcoded 5' primer and a J-beta primer mix. At least 3 million CDR3-containing paired-end reads were obtained per sample. TCRdb redid the calling of the 5' RACE reads with MiXCR, one entry per CDR3 protein. The repertoire has more than 500,000 distinct CDR3 sequences, 27% of them found once; the top ten carry approximately 17%.

The sample comprised blood. This chain joins TRBV18 and TRBJ2-1; D gene uncertain. The sequence was obtained from a woman aged 70 to 79 in good health. The DNA of the CDR3 is TGTGCCAGCTCACCACCAGGCGGCTCCTACAATGAGCAGTTCTTC. It specifies CASSPPGGSYNEQFF.